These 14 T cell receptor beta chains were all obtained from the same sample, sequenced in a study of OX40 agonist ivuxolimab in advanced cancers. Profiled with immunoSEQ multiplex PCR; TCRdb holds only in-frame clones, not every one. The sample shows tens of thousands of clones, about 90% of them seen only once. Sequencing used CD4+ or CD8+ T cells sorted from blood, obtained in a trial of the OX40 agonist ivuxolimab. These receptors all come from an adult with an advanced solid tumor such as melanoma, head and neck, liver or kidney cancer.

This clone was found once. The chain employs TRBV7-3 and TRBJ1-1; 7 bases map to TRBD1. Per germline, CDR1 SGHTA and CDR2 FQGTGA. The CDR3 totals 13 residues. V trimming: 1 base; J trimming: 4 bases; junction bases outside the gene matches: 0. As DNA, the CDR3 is TGTGCCAGCAGCTTAAGACAGGGCACTGAAGCTTTCTTT. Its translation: CASSLRQGTEAFF.

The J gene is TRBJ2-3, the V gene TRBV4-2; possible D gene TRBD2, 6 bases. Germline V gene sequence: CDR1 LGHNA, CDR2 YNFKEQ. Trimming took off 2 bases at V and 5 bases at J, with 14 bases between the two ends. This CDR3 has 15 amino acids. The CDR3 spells CASSQQAPGEDTQYF. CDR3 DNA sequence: TGTGCCAGCAGCCAACAGGCGCCGGGGGAAGATACGCAGTATTTT.

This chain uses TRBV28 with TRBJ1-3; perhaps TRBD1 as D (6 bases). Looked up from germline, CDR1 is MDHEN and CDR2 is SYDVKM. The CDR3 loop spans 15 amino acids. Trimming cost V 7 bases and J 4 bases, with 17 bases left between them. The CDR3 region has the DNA TGTGCCAGCAACCCGCCCAGGGGAGAAGGAAACACCATATATTTT. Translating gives CASNPPRGEGNTIYF.

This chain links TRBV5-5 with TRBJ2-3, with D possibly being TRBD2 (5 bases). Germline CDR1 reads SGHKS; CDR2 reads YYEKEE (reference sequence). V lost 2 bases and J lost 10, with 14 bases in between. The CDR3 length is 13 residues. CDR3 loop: CASSLEGAGAQYF. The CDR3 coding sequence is TGTGCCAGCAGCTTAGAGGGTGCGGGTGCGCAGTATTTT.

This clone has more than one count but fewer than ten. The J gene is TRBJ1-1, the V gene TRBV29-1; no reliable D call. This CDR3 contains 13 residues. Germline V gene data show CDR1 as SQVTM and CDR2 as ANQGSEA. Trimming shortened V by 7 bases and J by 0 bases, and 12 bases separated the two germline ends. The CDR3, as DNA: TGCAGCGCCGAGGTGGGGTTGAACACTGAAGCTTTCTTT. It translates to CSAEVGLNTEAFF.

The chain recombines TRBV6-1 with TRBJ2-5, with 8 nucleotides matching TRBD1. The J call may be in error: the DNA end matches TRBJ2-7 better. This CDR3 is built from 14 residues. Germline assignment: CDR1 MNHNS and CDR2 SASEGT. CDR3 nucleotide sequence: TGTGCCAGCAGACGACAGGGGAGCTCCTACGAGCAGTACTTC. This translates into CASRRQGSSYEQYF.

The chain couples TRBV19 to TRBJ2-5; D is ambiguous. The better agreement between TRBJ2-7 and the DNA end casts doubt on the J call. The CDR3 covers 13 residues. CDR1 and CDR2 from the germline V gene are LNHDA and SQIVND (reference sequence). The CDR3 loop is CASSFTDGNEQYF. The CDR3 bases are TGTGCCAGTAGTTTCACGGACGGTAACGAGCAGTACTTC.

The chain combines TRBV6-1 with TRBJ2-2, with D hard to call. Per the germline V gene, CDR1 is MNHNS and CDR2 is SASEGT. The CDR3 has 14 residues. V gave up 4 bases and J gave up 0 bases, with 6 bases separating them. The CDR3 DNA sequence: TGTGCCAGCAGTGTTCAGGCGAACACCGGGGAGCTGTTTTTT. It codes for CASSVQANTGELFF.

This CDR3 reads CASRDRGFVYGYTF. The CDR3 coding sequence is TGTGCCTCCCGGGACAGGGGGTTTGTCTATGGCTACACCTTC. The J gene is TRBJ1-2, the V gene TRBV28; 11 nucleotides line up with TRBD1. The CDR3 has 14 residues. Germline CDR1 is MDHEN and CDR2 is SYDVKM. V lost 11 bases to trimming and J lost 4 bases; unmatched junction nucleotides: 9.

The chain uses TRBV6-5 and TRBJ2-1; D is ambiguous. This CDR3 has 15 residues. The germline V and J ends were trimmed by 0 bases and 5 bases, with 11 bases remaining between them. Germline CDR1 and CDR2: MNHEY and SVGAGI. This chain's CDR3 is CASSYSGRGNNEQFF. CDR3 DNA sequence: TGTGCCAGCAGTTACTCAGGACGTGGAAACAATGAGCAGTTCTTC.

In DNA, the CDR3 is TGTGCCATCAGTGAGGGTTACCAGCGAAGTTACGAGCAGTACTTC. It is translated as CAISEGYQRSYEQYF. The chain recombines TRBV10-3 with TRBJ2-7; D remains unclear. This CDR3 region has 15 residues. V was pared by 2 bases and J by 4 bases, with 15 bases between. Germline V lookup: CDR1 ENHRY, CDR2 SYGVKD.

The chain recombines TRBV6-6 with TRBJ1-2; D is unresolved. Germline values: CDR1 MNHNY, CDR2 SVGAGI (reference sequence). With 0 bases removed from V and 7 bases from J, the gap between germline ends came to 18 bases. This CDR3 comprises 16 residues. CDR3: CASSYSNSVMSGGYTF. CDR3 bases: TGTGCCAGCAGTTACTCGAATTCAGTGATGTCGGGTGGCTACACCTTC.

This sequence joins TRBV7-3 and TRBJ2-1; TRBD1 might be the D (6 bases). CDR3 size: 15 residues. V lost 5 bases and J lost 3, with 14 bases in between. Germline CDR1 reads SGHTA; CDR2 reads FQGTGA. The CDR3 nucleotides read TGTGCCAGCAGCCGAAACAGGGTTGGCTACAATGAGCAGTTCTTC. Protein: CASSRNRVGYNEQFF. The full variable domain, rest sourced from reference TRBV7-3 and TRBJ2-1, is GAGVSQTPSNKVTEKGKYVELRCDPISGHTALYWYRQSLGQGPEFLIYFQGTGAADDSGLPNDRFFAVRPEGSVSTLKIQRTERGDSAVYLCASSRNRVGYNEQFFGPGTRLTVL.

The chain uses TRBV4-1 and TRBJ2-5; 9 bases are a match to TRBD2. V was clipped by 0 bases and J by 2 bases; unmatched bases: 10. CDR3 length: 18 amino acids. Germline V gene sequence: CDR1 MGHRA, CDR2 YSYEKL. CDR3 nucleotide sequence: TGCGCCAGCAGCCAAGAATTCAGGGCTAGCGGGATTCAAGAGACCCAGTACTTC. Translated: CASSQEFRASGIQETQYF.